The T cell receptor (beta chain) described here comes from a study of Ad26.COV2.S vaccination and SARS-CoV-2 variants. Notes on this clone: Its specificity is not known.

Study-wide findings and caveats: Total T cell responses may have been underestimated by the TCR breadth and depth analyses. The breadth of spike-specific CD8+ and CD4+ T cell responses after vaccination was reportedly substantial. Among vaccine recipients, spike-specific TCR breadth exceeded that of placebo recipients.

Assay: immunoSEQ multiplex PCR; the TCRdb copy retains only in-frame clones and omits some. The sample carries 300,000 to 350,000 clones, around 81% recorded once. This sample's treatment: roughly 18 received Ad26.COV2.S at low or high dose, single or two shots; five or six received placebo; per-sample allocation not given. Samples came from day 63 after the first vaccine or placebo injection. An Ad26 vector expressing Wuhan-strain SARS-CoV-2 spike served as the vaccine. Germline loops: CDR1 SNHLY, CDR2 FYNNEI. The CDR3 is made up of 15 amino acids. V was clipped by 5 bases and J by 4 bases; unmatched bases: 6.

The sample in question was peripheral blood, obtained in a trial of Ad26.COV2.S vaccine versus placebo. The V gene is TRBV2, the J gene TRBJ2-3, with TRBD2 identical over 10 bases. The receptor was derived from a person aged 18-65 years who received the Ad26.COV2.S COVID-19 vaccine or a placebo. The CDR3 nucleotides read TGTGCCAGCAGTCGTAGCGGGGGGAGTGCAGATACGCAGTATTTT. Protein: CASSRSGGSADTQYF.